One TCR beta chain is described in this entry. It lacks a known antigen. Per-nucleotide qualities are absent, and no much larger clonotype sits a single base away. TCRbeta CDR3 regions were amplified from genomic DNA using the immunoSEQ Assay, a bias-controlled multiplex PCR. In the original analysis: The number of nucleated cells in each sample was estimated from the amplification of reference gene primers within the assay. To quantify the absolute abundance of each unique TCRbeta CDR3 rearrangement, sequence reads were collapsed and filtered. For each sample, productive Simpson clonality was calculated as the square root of Simpson's diversity index across productive rearrangements. TCRdb's version of the immuneACCESS table is confined to in-frame rearrangements and falls short of the full clone set. An unresolved V gene accounts for under half of the shortfall where checked; the remainder is of unknown origin. V, J and clone size are taken as reported in that table, and D and trimming were inferred from the DNA itself. This sample is represented by 300,000 to 450,000 clones; approximately 90% of them were singletons. Of the sample, more than 0.95% falls within the top ten clones.

The data belong to a study of blood T cell repertoires in COVID-19 (dated by TCRdb to about 2020). With regard to the full study: Samples from collaborators originated in the United States, Italy and Spain and spanned both the acute and convalescent phases of COVID-19. The material from the prospective study consisted of cDNA or gDNA derived from T cells, B-cell-depleted T cells, or PBMCs. Deeply sampled blood TCRbeta repertoires from subjects exposed to, actively infected with, or recovered from COVID-19 were included in the dataset. A freely available public database, intended as a resource for researchers studying the immune response to SARS-CoV-2, is where the repertoires were released. The samples were drawn from the first 160 participants of the ongoing ImmuneRACE study and from some 1,300 subjects provided by 6 global collaborators. A de-identified subject ID, COVID-19 status, age in years and sex were almost always included in the sample metadata. HLA class I and class II types, where available, came from metadata supplied by the sample provider rather than from assay-based typing.

The investigation overall reported the following: The quantity of clinical and demographic metadata differed by source and by participant and was supplied without curation.

V is pared back by 4 bases and J by 0 bases, with 13 bases lying between the germline termini. From its cysteine to its phenylalanine, the CDR3 spans 17 amino acids. Only the CDR3 portion is preserved as DNA: 51 bases, with reading frame beginning at the first base. Sequences SGHTA (CDR1) and FQGNSA (CDR2) are obtained from the germline V gene. Participants in the prospective study were enrolled through a virtual design, were aged about 18 to 100 years, and lived in some 24 United States geographic areas. In the prospective study, participants were assigned to cohorts based on the clinical history participants reported in a screening survey and a study questionnaire. Recovered participants in ImmuneRACE Cohort 3 were defined as having two consecutive negative NP/OP PCR tests, clearance from a healthcare professional, or resolution of symptoms. Each participant in the prospective study had whole blood, serum and a nasopharyngeal or oropharyngeal swab collected by mobile phlebotomists. Additional blood draws and questionnaires over an approximately two-month period could optionally be provided by prospective study participants. Before DNA extraction, blood samples from the prospective study were shipped at room temperature or frozen.

The V gene is TRBV7-2 and the J gene is TRBJ1-6, with the D segment identity uncertain. The receptor was isolated from a young woman who had recovered from COVID-19. Sequencing was performed on PBMCs or T cells enriched from blood (not recorded which). The nucleotide sequence is given as TGTGCCAGCAGCTCCCCGCGGTCCCGCTCCTATAATTCACCCCTCCACTTT. Protein translation: CASSSPRSRSYNSPLHF.